In this sample, the clone carrying this T cell receptor (beta chain) turned up a few times. As yet, its antigen is unknown. Then a second PCR, running about 7 to 11 cycles, was carried out with a sample-barcoded 5' primer and a J-beta primer mix. TCRdb used MiXCR to reprocess the 5' RACE reads, holding one entry per CDR3 protein. The sample holds more than 450,000 distinct CDR3 sequences, over 25% seen once. This sample stems from a study of blood T cells in healthy people across ages. The V gene end was trimmed by 0 bases and the J gene end by 4 bases; junction bases not matched to a gene: 5. CDR3 length: 18 amino acids. CDR1 is LGHDT, CDR2 YNNKEL, per germline (reference sequence). Overall study results and limits: Older individuals had lower TCR beta diversity per million T cells (the decline was roughly linear). Compared with aged donors, long-lived donors showed fewer expanded clones, suggesting selection.

The data also belong to a second study, concerning T cells of mothers and their children.

The receptor was derived from a boy younger than 10 in good health. The chain couples TRBV3-1 to TRBJ2-6; 11 nucleotides align to TRBD2. Sequenced: blood. The CDR3 sequence is CASSQELAGGRGANVLTF. The CDR3 nucleotides are TGTGCCAGCAGCCAAGAGTTAGCGGGGGGGCGCGGGGCCAACGTCCTGACTTTC. Variable domain in full (rest from reference TRBV3-1 and TRBJ2-6): DTAVSQTPKYLVTQMGNDKSIKCEQNLGHDTMYWYKQDSKKFLKIMFSYNNKELIINETVPNRFSPKSPDKAHLNLHINSLELGDSAVYFCASSQELAGGRGANVLTFGAGSRLTVL.